This T cell receptor beta chain is drawn from a study of blood T cell repertoires in COVID-19. This CDR3 has 17 amino acids. Sequencing used immunoSEQ multiplex PCR; TCRdb keeps in-frame clones, though not all of them. The sample lists more than 85,000 clones, 60% to 80% seen once, with about a sixth in the top ten. The source is a woman at least 80 years old with active or convalescent COVID-19. The genes are TRBV21-1 and TRBJ1-2; the D call in the table, TRBD1, was not verified against the DNA. TRBV21-1 is given as a pseudogene. What was sequenced was peripheral blood. The CDR3 spells CASSNLENGQRNYGYTF. The DNA of the CDR3 is TGTGCCAGCAGCAACCTCGAGAATGGACAGCGGAACTATGGCTACACCTTC.